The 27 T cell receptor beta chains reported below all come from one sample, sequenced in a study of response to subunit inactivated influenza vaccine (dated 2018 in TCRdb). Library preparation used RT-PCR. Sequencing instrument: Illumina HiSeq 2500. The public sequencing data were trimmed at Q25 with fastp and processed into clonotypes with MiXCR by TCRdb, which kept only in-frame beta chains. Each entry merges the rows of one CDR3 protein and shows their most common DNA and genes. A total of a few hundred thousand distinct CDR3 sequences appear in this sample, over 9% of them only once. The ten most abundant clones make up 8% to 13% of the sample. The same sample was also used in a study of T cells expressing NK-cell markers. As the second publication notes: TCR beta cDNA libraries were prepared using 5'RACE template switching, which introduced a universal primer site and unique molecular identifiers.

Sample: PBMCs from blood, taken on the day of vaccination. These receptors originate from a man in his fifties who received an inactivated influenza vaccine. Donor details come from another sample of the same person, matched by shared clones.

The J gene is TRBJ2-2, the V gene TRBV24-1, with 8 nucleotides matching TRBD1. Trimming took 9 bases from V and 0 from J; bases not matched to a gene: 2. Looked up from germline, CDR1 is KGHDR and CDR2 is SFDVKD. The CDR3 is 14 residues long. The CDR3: CATAGQANTGELFF. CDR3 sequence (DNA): TGTGCCACCGCGGGACAGGCGAACACCGGGGAGCTGTTTTTT.

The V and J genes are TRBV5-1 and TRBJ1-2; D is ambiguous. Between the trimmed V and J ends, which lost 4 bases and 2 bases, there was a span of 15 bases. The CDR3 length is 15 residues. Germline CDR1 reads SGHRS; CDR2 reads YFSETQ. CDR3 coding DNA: TGCGCCAGCAGCCCCTACTTCGGGCAGAACTATGGCTACACCTTC. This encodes CASSPYFGQNYGYTF.

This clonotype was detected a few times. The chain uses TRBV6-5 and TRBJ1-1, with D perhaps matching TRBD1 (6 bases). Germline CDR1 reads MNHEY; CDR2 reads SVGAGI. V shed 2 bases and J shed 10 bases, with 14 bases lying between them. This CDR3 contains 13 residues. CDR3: CASSYQGQSGAFF. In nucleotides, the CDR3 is TGTGCCAGCAGTTACCAAGGACAGAGCGGAGCTTTCTTT.

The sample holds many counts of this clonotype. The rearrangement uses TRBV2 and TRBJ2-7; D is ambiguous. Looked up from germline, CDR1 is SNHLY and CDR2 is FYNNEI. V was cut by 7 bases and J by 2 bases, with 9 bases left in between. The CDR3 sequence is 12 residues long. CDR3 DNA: TGTGCCAGCAAAAGAGAGACCTACGAGCAGTACTTC. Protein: CASKRETYEQYF.

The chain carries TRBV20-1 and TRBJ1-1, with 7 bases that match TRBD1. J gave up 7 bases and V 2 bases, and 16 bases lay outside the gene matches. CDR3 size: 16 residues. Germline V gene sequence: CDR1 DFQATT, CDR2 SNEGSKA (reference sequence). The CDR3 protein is CSARSHRGPSQGEAFF. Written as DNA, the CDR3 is TGCAGTGCTAGATCTCACAGGGGACCCTCGCAGGGTGAAGCTTTCTTT.

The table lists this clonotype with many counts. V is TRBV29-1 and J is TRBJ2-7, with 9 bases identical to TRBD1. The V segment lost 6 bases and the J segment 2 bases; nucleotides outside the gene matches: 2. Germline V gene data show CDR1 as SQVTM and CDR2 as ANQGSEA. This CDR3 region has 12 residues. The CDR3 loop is CSVGTGTYEQYF. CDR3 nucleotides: TGCAGCGTCGGGACAGGGACCTACGAGCAGTACTTC.

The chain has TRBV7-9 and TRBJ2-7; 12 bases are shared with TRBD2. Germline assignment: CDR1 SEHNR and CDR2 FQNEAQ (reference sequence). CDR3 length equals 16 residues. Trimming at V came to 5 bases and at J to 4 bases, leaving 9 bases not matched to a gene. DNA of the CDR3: TGTGCCAGCAGCCTTCCGCAGACTAGCGGGAGTTACGAGCAGTACTTC. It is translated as CASSLPQTSGSYEQYF.

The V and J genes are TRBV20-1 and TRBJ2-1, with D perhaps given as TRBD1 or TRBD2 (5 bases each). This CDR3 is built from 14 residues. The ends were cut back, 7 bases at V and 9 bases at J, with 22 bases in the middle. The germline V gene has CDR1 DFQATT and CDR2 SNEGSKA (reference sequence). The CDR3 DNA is TGCAGTGTAGGGGCAAATGGGAGAGGCGGTGAGCAGTTCTTC. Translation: CSVGANGRGGEQFF.

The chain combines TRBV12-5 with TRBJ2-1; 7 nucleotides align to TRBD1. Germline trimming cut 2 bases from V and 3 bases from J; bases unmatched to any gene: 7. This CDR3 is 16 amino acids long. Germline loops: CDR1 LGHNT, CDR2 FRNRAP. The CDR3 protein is CASGLTQTGSYNEQFF. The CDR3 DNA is TGTGCTAGTGGTTTGACCCAGACAGGGAGCTACAATGAGCAGTTCTTC.

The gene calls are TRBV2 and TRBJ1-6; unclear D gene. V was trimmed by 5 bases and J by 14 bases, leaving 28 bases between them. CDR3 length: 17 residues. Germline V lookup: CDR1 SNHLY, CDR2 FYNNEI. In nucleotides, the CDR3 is TGTGCCAGCAGTCAAGAGTTGGTCGGACCATTAATTCAGGCCCTCCACTTT. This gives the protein CASSQELVGPLIQALHF.

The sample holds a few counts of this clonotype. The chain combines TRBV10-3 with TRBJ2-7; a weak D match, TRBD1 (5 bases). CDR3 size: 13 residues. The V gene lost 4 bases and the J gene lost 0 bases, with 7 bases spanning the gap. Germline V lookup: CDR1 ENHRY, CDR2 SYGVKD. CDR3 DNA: TGTGCCATCAGTGGACAGAGCTCCTACGAGCAGTACTTC. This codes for CAISGQSSYEQYF.

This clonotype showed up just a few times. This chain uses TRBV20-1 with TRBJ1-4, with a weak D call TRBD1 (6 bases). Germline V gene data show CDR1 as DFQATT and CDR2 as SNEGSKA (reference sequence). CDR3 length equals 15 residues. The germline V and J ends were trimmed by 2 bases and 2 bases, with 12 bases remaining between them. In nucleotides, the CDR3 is TGCAGTGCTAGAAACAGGGCTTTCACTAATGAAAAACTGTTTTTT. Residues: CSARNRAFTNEKLFF.

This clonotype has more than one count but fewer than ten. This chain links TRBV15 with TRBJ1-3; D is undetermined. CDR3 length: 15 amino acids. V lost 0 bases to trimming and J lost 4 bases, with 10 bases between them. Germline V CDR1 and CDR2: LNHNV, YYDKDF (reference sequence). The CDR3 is CATSRDGRHGNTIYF. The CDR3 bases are TGTGCCACCAGCAGAGATGGGCGACACGGAAACACCATATATTTT.

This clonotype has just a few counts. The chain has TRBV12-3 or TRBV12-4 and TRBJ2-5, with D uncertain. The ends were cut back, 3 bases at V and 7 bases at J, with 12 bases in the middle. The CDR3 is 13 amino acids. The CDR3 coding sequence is TGTGCCAGCAGTTTTGCAGGACCCGCGACCCAGTACTTC. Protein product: CASSFAGPATQYF.

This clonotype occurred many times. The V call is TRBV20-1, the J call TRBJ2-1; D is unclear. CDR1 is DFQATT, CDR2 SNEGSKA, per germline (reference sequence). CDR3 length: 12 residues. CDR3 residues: CRVKKDRDEQFF. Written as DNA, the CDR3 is TGCAGGGTTAAGAAGGATCGCGATGAGCAGTTCTTC.

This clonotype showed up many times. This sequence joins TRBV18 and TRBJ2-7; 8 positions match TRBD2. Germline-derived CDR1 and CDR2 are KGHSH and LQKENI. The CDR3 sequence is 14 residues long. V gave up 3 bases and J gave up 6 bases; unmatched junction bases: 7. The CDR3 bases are TGTGCCAGCTCACCCGTTTCAGCGGGGGCCGAGCAGTACTTC. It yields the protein CASSPVSAGAEQYF.

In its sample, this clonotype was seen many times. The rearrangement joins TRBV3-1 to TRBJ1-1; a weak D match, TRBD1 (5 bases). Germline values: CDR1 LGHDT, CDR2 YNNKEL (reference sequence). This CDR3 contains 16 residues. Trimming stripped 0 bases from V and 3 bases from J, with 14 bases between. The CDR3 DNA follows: TGTGCCAGCAGCCAAGATCCCCCAGGGCGGCACACTGAAGCTTTCTTT. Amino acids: CASSQDPPGRHTEAFF.

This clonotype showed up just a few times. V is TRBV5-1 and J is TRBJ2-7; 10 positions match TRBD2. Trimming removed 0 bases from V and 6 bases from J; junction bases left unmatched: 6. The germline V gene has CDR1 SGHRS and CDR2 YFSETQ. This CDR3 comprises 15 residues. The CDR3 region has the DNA TGCGCCAGCAGCTTGGATAGCGGGGGGCCGAGCGAGCAGTACTTC. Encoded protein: CASSLDSGGPSEQYF. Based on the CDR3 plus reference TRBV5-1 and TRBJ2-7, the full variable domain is KAGVTQTPRYLIKTRGQQVTLSCSPISGHRSVSWYQQTPGQGLQFLFEYFSETQRNKGNFPGRFSGRQFSNSRSEMNVSTLELGDSALYLCASSLDSGGPSEQYFGPGTRLTVT.

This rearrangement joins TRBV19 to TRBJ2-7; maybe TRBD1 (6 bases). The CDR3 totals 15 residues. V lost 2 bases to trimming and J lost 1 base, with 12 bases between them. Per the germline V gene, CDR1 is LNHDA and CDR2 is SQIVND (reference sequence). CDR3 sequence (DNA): TGTGCCAGTAGTATAACAGGGTTCGGATCCTACGAGCAGTACTTC. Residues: CASSITGFGSYEQYF. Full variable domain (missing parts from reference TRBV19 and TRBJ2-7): DGGITQSPKYLFRKEGQNVTLSCEQNLNHDAMYWYRQDPGQGLRLIYYSQIVNDFQKGDIAEGYSVSREKKESFPLTVTSAQKNPTAFYLCASSITGFGSYEQYFGPGTRLTVT.

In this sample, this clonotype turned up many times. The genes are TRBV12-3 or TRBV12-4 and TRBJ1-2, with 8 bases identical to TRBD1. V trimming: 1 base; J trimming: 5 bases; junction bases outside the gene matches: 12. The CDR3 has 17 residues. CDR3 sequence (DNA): TGTGCCAGCAGTTTAGGCCCTACTGGACAGGGCCGATATGGCTACACCTTC. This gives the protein CASSLGPTGQGRYGYTF.

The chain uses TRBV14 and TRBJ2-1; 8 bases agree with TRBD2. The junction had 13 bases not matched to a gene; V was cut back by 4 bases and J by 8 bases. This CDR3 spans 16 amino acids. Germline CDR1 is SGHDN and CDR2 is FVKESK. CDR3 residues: CASSPRGREGRDEQFF. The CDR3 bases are TGTGCCAGCAGCCCCCGAGGACGGGAGGGCCGGGATGAGCAGTTCTTC.

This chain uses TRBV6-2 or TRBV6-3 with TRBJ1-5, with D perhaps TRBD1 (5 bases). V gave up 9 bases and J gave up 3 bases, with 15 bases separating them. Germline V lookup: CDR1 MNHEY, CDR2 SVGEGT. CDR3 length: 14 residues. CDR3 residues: CASSMTVYNQPQHF. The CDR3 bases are TGTGCCAGTAGTATGACAGTCTACAATCAGCCCCAGCATTTT.

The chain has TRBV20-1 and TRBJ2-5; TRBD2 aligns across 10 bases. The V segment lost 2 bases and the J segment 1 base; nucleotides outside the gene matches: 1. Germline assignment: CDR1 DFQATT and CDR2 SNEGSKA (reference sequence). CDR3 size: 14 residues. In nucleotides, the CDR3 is TGCAGTGCTAGACTAGCGGGGGTCCAAGAGACCCAGTACTTC. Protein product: CSARLAGVQETQYF.

The CDR3: CASSEGLFSYNEQFF. CDR3 sequence (DNA): TGCGCCAGCAGCGAGGGACTATTCTCCTACAATGAGCAGTTCTTC. The V call is TRBV4-1, the J call TRBJ2-1, with 7 bases aligning to TRBD2. Trimming cost V 5 bases and J 0 bases; bases outside gene matches: 4. CDR3 length: 15 amino acids. Germline V CDR1 and CDR2: MGHRA, YSYEKL.

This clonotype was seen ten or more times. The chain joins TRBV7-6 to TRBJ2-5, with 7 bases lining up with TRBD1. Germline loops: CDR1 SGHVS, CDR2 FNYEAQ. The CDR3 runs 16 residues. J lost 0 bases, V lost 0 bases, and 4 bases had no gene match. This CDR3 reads CASSLASGTDQETQYF. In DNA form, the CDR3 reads TGTGCCAGCAGCTTAGCCTCCGGGACAGACCAAGAGACCCAGTACTTC.

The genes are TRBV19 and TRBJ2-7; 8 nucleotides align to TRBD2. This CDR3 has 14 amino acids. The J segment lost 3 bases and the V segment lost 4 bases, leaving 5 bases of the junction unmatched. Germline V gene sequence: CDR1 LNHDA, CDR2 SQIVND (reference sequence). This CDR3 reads CASSRYREGYEQYF. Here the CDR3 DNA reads TGTGCCAGTAGTAGGTATCGGGAGGGCTACGAGCAGTACTTC.

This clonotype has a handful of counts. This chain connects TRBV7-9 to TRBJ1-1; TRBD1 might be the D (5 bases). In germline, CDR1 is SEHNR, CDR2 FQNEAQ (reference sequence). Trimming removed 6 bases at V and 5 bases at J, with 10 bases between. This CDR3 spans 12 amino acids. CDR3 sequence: CASSSRDTEAFF. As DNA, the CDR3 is TGTGCCAGCAGTAGCAGGGATACTGAAGCTTTCTTT.